This T cell receptor (beta chain) derives from a study of tumor and adjacent non-tumor tissue in lung cancer. Three rounds of nested PCR, following a modified ARM-PCR protocol, produced the TCRbeta library. A single record per CDR3 protein comes from TCRdb applying MiXCR to the multiplex PCR reads. Counted here are 77,000 or so distinct CDR3 sequences, over 75% occurring once; the ten biggest clones make up about 12%. The template was RNA from unsorted bulk tissue. Chemotherapy-naive patients with new lung cancer underwent thoracic surgery in China, August–late 2014. This CDR3 contains 14 residues. The germline gives CDR1 SGHRS, CDR2 YFSETQ. Remarks on this clonotype: A much larger clone is a single base away; this may be a read error.

The TCR sequence derives from a woman aged 45 to 65 with non-small cell lung cancer. The chain combines TRBV5-1 with TRBJ2-7, with a tentative D call TRBD2 (6 bases). The sequencing sample was made of lung tumor tissue. The CDR3 coding sequence is TGCGCCAACAGCGGAGGGGCCAGCACCTACGAGCAGTACTTC. Encoded protein: CANSGGASTYEQYF.